One and the same sample provided the 20 T cell receptor beta chains below, sequenced in a study of cytomegalovirus exposure and HLA in healthy donors. Clones were read by immunoSEQ multiplex PCR, and TCRdb kept only the in-frame ones, dropping some. The sample has some 59,000 clones, roughly 87% seen once. Sequenced material: PBMCs. The source is a woman between 18 and 29 years old in good health and CMV-seronegative.

The rearrangement joins TRBV5-1 to TRBJ2-1, with 8 bases fitting TRBD2. V was pared by 2 bases and J by 5 bases, with 9 bases of the junction left unmatched. This CDR3 region has 16 residues. Germline V lookup: CDR1 SGHRS, CDR2 YFSETQ. The CDR3 DNA follows: TGCGCCAGCAGCTTACTCACCGGGACTAGAAACAATGAGCAGTTCTTC. It translates to CASSLLTGTRNNEQFF.

The chain uses TRBV15 and TRBJ2-5; 9 bases agree with TRBD1. V was pared by 1 base and J by 2 bases, with 5 bases of the junction left unmatched. The CDR3 runs to 16 residues. Germline V CDR1 and CDR2: LNHNV, YYDKDF (reference sequence). CDR3 sequence: CATSRVHGQGQETQYF. The CDR3 DNA is TGTGCCACCAGCAGAGTCCACGGACAGGGGCAAGAGACCCAGTACTTC.

The chain couples TRBV5-1 to TRBJ2-7; 8 nucleotides line up with TRBD2. Trimming at V came to 2 bases and at J to 1 base, leaving 2 bases not matched to a gene. From germline, CDR1 is SGHRS and CDR2 YFSETQ. The CDR3 length is 14 residues. The CDR3 nucleotides read TGCGCCAGCAGCTTTGTAGCGGGATCCTACGAGCAGTACTTC. Protein: CASSFVAGSYEQYF.

The chain employs TRBV18 and TRBJ2-3; TRBD1 aligns across 7 bases. CDR3 size: 14 residues. The germline CDR1 and CDR2 sequences are KGHSH and LQKENI. The V and J ends lost 6 bases and 0 bases, in that order; junction bases with no gene match: 3. CDR3 nucleotide sequence: TGTGCCAGCTCTTGGACAGGAAGCACAGATACGCAGTATTTT. Its protein is CASSWTGSTDTQYF.

The CDR3 sequence is CASSMAGAEEQYF. CDR3 coding DNA: TGTGCCAGTAGTATGGCAGGGGCAGAGGAGCAGTACTTC. This sequence joins TRBV19 and TRBJ2-7, with a possible D match to TRBD1 (6 bases). The germline V and J ends were trimmed by 3 bases and 7 bases, with 13 bases remaining between them. The CDR3 extends over 13 amino acids. CDR1 is LNHDA, CDR2 SQIVND, per germline (reference sequence).

The rearrangement links TRBV6-6 to TRBJ1-4, with D possibly being TRBD1 (6 bases). The CDR3 contains 16 residues. Germline CDR1 is MNHNY and CDR2 is SVGAGI (reference sequence). Trimming stripped 0 bases from V and 7 bases from J, with 15 bases between. CDR3 bases: TGTGCCAGCAGTTACTCTGGGGGCGACGTTGGTGAAAAACTGTTTTTT. As protein: CASSYSGGDVGEKLFF.

This chain connects TRBV5-8 to TRBJ2-7, with 8 bases that match TRBD2. V was pared by 0 bases and J by 2 bases, with 7 bases of the junction left unmatched. Germline CDR1 is SGHTS and CDR2 is YDEGEE. The CDR3 contains 16 residues. For the CDR3, the DNA is TGTGCCAGCAGCTTGGCCGTTACTAGCGGTACCTACGAGCAGTACTTC. Translated: CASSLAVTSGTYEQYF.

The chain carries TRBV5-1 and TRBJ2-5; D perhaps matches TRBD1 (8 bases). CDR3 length: 14 residues. The germline CDR1 and CDR2 sequences are SGHRS and YFSETQ. V lost 0 bases and J lost 4, with 10 bases in between. This chain's CDR3 is CASSLDRGGETQYF. CDR3 sequence (DNA): TGCGCCAGCAGCTTGGACAGGGGGGGAGAGACCCAGTACTTC.

The V gene is TRBV5-5, the J gene TRBJ1-5; D remains ambiguous. The CDR3 runs to 15 residues. CDR1 SGHKS and CDR2 YYEKEE come from the germline V gene (reference sequence). Trimming took 1 base from V and 0 from J, leaving 8 bases between them. The chain's CDR3 is CASSLSTYSNQPQHF. CDR3 nucleotides: TGTGCCAGCAGCTTGTCGACATATAGCAATCAGCCCCAGCATTTT.

The gene calls are TRBV13 and TRBJ2-2; 10 bases are a match to TRBD1. Germline V gene lookup returns CDR1 PRHDT and CDR2 FYEKMQ (reference sequence). The CDR3 is 17 residues long. V lost 6 bases and J lost 2; bases outside the gene matches: 9. The chain's CDR3 is CASRSQGTGVNTGELFF. As DNA, the CDR3 is TGTGCCAGCAGGTCCCAAGGGACAGGGGTAAACACCGGGGAGCTGTTTTTT. Full variable domain (outside the CDR3, taken from reference TRBV13 and TRBJ2-2): AAGVIQSPRHLIKEKRETATLKCYPIPRHDTVYWYQQGPGQDPQFLISFYEKMQSDKGSIPDRFSAQQFSDYHSELNMSSLELGDSALYFCASRSQGTGVNTGELFFGEGSRLTVL.

The chain combines TRBV7-3 with TRBJ2-1; 8 bases are shared with TRBD2. From germline, CDR1 is SGHTA and CDR2 FQGTGA. V lost 2 bases to trimming and J lost 5 bases; unmatched junction nucleotides: 8. The CDR3 contains 16 residues. The CDR3: CASSLGFGTSDNEQFF. The CDR3 DNA sequence: TGTGCCAGCAGCTTAGGATTCGGGACTAGTGACAATGAGCAGTTCTTC. Variable domain in full (rest from reference TRBV7-3 and TRBJ2-1): GAGVSQTPSNKVTEKGKYVELRCDPISGHTALYWYRQSLGQGPEFLIYFQGTGAADDSGLPNDRFFAVRPEGSVSTLKIQRTERGDSAVYLCASSLGFGTSDNEQFFGPGTRLTVL.

V and J are TRBV6-5 and TRBJ1-2; TRBD1 is a possible D gene (6 bases). The CDR3 extends over 12 amino acids. Germline V CDR1 and CDR2: MNHEY, SVGAGI. Trimming cost V 4 bases and J 6 bases, with 9 bases left between them. The CDR3 DNA follows: TGTGCCAGCAGTTCCAACAGGGATGGCTACACCTTC. This sequence encodes CASSSNRDGYTF.

The V gene is TRBV20-1, the J gene TRBJ1-1, with D tentatively TRBD1 (5 bases). The V end was cut by 2 bases, the J end by 8 bases, with 6 bases between. This CDR3 comprises 10 residues. CDR1 DFQATT and CDR2 SNEGSKA come from the germline V gene (reference sequence). The CDR3: CSARNREAFF. CDR3 bases: TGCAGTGCTAGAAACAGGGAAGCTTTCTTT.

V is TRBV6-6 and J is TRBJ1-4, with 10 bases aligning to TRBD1. V gave up 2 bases and J gave up 6 bases; unmatched junction bases: 6. Germline CDR1 and CDR2: MNHNY and SVGAGI (reference sequence). CDR3 length equals 16 residues. The CDR3 sequence is CASSYTWTGGDEKLFF. Written as DNA, the CDR3 is TGTGCCAGCAGTTACACCTGGACAGGGGGAGATGAAAAACTGTTTTTT.

The J gene is TRBJ2-2, the V gene TRBV7-9, with D possibly matching TRBD2 (6 bases). The CDR3 has 17 residues. The ends were cut back, 6 bases at V and 3 bases at J, with 20 bases in the middle. Germline assignment: CDR1 SEHNR and CDR2 FQNEAQ (reference sequence). The DNA of the CDR3 is TGTGCCAGCAGTTTCGGGCGCGGGATGGCCCACACCGGGGAGCTGTTTTTT. Translated, it gives CASSFGRGMAHTGELFF.

The V call is TRBV30, the J call TRBJ2-3; D is perhaps TRBD1 (6 bases). Germline assignment: CDR1 GTSNPN and CDR2 SVGIG (reference sequence). Trimming took off 1 base at V and 2 bases at J, with 19 bases between the two ends. The CDR3 extends over 17 amino acids. CDR3 in amino acids: CAWSAVETQGTTDTQYF. The CDR3 DNA is TGTGCCTGGAGTGCAGTAGAGACGCAGGGGACCACAGATACGCAGTATTTT.

As to this clone: Additional DNA sequences in this sample encode the identical CDR3. The V gene is TRBV15, the J gene TRBJ1-1; weak D call: TRBD1 (5 bases). V lost 0 bases, J lost 4 bases, and 12 bases lay in between. CDR1 is LNHNV and CDR2 is YYDKDF in the germline V gene (reference sequence). There are 15 residues in the CDR3. CDR3 region: CATSRDGGRGTEAFF. The CDR3 bases are TGTGCCACCAGCAGAGATGGGGGGAGGGGCACTGAAGCTTTCTTT.

The V and J genes are TRBV5-1 and TRBJ2-1; D perhaps matches TRBD2 (7 bases). Germline V gene lookup returns CDR1 SGHRS and CDR2 YFSETQ. The CDR3 covers 17 residues. Trimming shortened V by 4 bases and J by 0 bases, and 17 bases separated the two germline ends. The CDR3 DNA reads TGCGCCAGCAGCCTTGTCTCGGGGGGCCTCTCCTACAATGAGCAGTTCTTC. This sequence encodes CASSLVSGGLSYNEQFF.

V is TRBV29-1 and J is TRBJ2-1; a weak D match, TRBD1 (5 bases). Germline V gene lookup returns CDR1 SQVTM and CDR2 ANQGSEA. CDR3 length equals 13 residues. With 2 bases removed from V and 7 bases from J, the gap between germline ends came to 12 bases. This CDR3 reads CSVEQARANEQFF. CDR3 coding DNA: TGCAGCGTTGAACAGGCCAGGGCAAATGAGCAGTTCTTC.

J is TRBJ1-4 and V is TRBV19, with a tentative D call TRBD1 (5 bases). Trimming stripped 4 bases from V and 0 bases from J, with 9 bases between. Germline assignment: CDR1 LNHDA and CDR2 SQIVND (reference sequence). This CDR3 has 15 amino acids. DNA of the CDR3: TGTGCCAGTAGTACCCTGACAGCAACTAATGAAAAACTGTTTTTT. Its translation is CASSTLTATNEKLFF.